Sequencing of this TCR beta chain was carried out in a study of cytomegalovirus exposure and HLA in healthy donors. The overall study: In terms of ancestry, the Caucasian-associated cluster contained more than 65% of the roughly 400 genotyped donors. Study conclusions and caveats: As a later analysis revealed, the rate of TCR association differed by HLA locus, with DRB1 most and HLA-C fewest. The likely explanation for a cluster of highly shared sequence variants was sequencing artifact.

As regards this clone: Its antigen is currently unknown.

Germline V lookup: CDR1 LNHDA, CDR2 SQIVND (reference sequence). CDR3 length: 15 amino acids. The ends lost 3 bases at V and 7 bases at J; junction bases unmatched: 8. PCR involved 60 Vbeta and 13 Jbeta primers. This table comes from immunoSEQ multiplex PCR, and its TCRdb copy is limited to in-frame clones, with some not included. Found here are about 150,000 clones, roughly 80% of them singletons; the top ten hold roughly 4%. The receptor's source is a woman between 40 and 50 years old in good health and CMV-seropositive. The chain joins TRBV19 to TRBJ1-5, with 8 bases matching TRBD1. The sequenced sample was PBMCs. CDR3 loop: CASSIQGAHRQPQHF. CDR3 nucleotides: TGTGCCAGTAGTATTCAGGGGGCGCATCGACAGCCCCAGCATTTT.